Described below is a single TCR beta chain sequence and its context. This sample was taken from a study of shared clonotypes between healthy human individuals. Germline CDR1 SGHRS, CDR2 YFSETQ. V lost 0 bases, J lost 5 bases, and 10 bases stayed unmatched. The CDR3 runs to 16 residues. TCRdb's table, derived via immunoSEQ multiplex PCR, lists solely in-frame clones and lacks some. The sample includes around 1,100,000 clones, 70% to 80% of them seen just once. The chain carries TRBV5-1 and TRBJ2-5; 7 bases fit TRBD1. The sequencing input was memory CD4+ T cells from PBMCs. The subset here: CD45RA-negative fraction. This clonotype was sampled from a man younger than 30 in good health. Some clones in this sample may be carry-over from other donors' samples. CDR3 bases: TGCGCCAGCAGCTTGGAGGGGGACAGTCAACGGGAGACCCAGTACTTC. Amino acid sequence: CASSLEGDSQRETQYF.